Sequencing of this T cell receptor beta chain was carried out in a study of cytomegalovirus exposure and HLA in healthy donors. It was with 60 Vbeta and 13 Jbeta primers that the PCR ran. TCRdb's table, derived via immunoSEQ multiplex PCR, lists solely in-frame clones and lacks some. Here the sample spans more than 95,000 clones, around 80% being singletons. Trimming took 4 bases from V and 7 from J, leaving 26 bases between them. In germline, CDR1 is SGHNT, CDR2 YYREEE (reference sequence). This CDR3 is built from 17 residues. The source of this sequence is a man between 35 and 55 years old in good health and CMV-seropositive. The specimen sequenced was PBMCs. The gene calls are TRBV5-4 and TRBJ1-1; D might be TRBD1 (6 bases). The CDR3 nucleotides read TGTGCCAGCAGCCCTCCTAAGGCCCCTAACAGGGTGGGTGAAGCTTTCTTT. Residues: CASSPPKAPNRVGEAFF.